The 20 T cell receptor beta chains below come from one sample, sequenced in a study of T-cell memory formation after mild COVID-19. Using its own MiXCR run on the 5' RACE reads, TCRdb lists one record per CDR3 protein. The sample records around 100,000 distinct CDR3 sequences, 20% to 25% being singletons. Specimen: PBMCs or a T cell subset sorted from them (not recorded which). The source is a man between 18 and 29 years old who had mild COVID-19 (a few samples of this study predate the infection). Cell type and time point are not known.

The chain has TRBV9 and TRBJ2-1; 8 bases line up with TRBD2. Trimming took 4 bases from V and 9 from J; bases not matched to a gene: 3. The germline CDR1 and CDR2 sequences are SGDLS and YYNGEE. The CDR3 is 12 residues long. The CDR3 coding sequence is TGTGCCAGCAGCCCCCGGGGGGGTGAGCAGTTCTTC. This codes for CASSPRGGEQFF.

The rearrangement links TRBV6-1 to TRBJ1-5; D not certain. The CDR3 contains 12 residues. V lost 2 bases and J lost 6, with 5 bases in between. Germline V gene sequence: CDR1 MNHNS, CDR2 SASEGT. CDR3 in DNA: TGTGCCAGCAGTGAACGGGCTCAGCCCCAGCATTTT. Translated, it gives CASSERAQPQHF.

The V gene is TRBV3-1, the J gene TRBJ2-7; TRBD2 aligns across 7 bases. Germline V lookup: CDR1 LGHDT, CDR2 YNNKEL (reference sequence). The CDR3 has 14 amino acids. V lost 7 bases to trimming and J lost 2 bases; unmatched junction nucleotides: 8. DNA for the CDR3: TGTGCCAGCACGCCCGGGGGGTCAGCCTACGAGCAGTACTTC. Translated: CASTPGGSAYEQYF.

This clonotype was seen repeatedly, ten times or more. The chain is built from TRBV13 and TRBJ2-1; possible D gene TRBD1, 6 bases. This CDR3 is 13 amino acids long. Germline CDR1 reads PRHDT; CDR2 reads FYEKMQ (reference sequence). The ends were cut back, 5 bases at V and 11 bases at J, with 16 bases in the middle. The CDR3 sequence is CASSLQEDRKQFF. Written as DNA, the CDR3 is TGTGCCAGCAGCCTCCAAGAAGACAGGAAGCAGTTCTTC.

There are a few counts of this clonotype. The chain joins TRBV20-1 to TRBJ2-7; weak D call: TRBD1 (5 bases). The germline V gene has CDR1 DFQATT and CDR2 SNEGSKA (reference sequence). V was clipped by 3 bases and J by 6 bases, with 12 bases between them. CDR3 length: 12 amino acids. The CDR3 sequence is CSASGQGSEQYF. DNA for the CDR3: TGCAGTGCTAGCGGGCAGGGCTCCGAGCAGTACTTC.

This clonotype was observed a handful of times. The rearrangement uses TRBV15 and TRBJ2-2; TRBD1 aligns across 9 bases. CDR1 is LNHNV, CDR2 YYDKDF, per germline (reference sequence). After removal of 1 base from V and 2 bases from J, the junction contained 5 bases not matched to a gene. CDR3 length: 17 amino acids. Written as DNA, the CDR3 is TGTGCCACCAGCAGAGCTTTGGGACAGGGCAACACCGGGGAGCTGTTTTTT. Encoded protein: CATSRALGQGNTGELFF.

The rearrangement joins TRBV9 to TRBJ1-1; D is unclear. The germline V gene has CDR1 SGDLS and CDR2 YYNGEE. V was shortened by 4 bases and J by 0 bases, with 7 bases between the two germline ends. The CDR3 runs to 13 residues. The CDR3 sequence: CASSLRVNTEAFF. Written as DNA, the CDR3 is TGTGCCAGCAGCTTAAGGGTGAACACTGAAGCTTTCTTT. Complete variable domain (other parts from reference TRBV9 and TRBJ1-1): DSGVTQTPKHLITATGQRVTLRCSPRSGDLSVYWYQQSLDQGLQFLIQYYNGEERAKGNILERFSAQQFPDLHSELNLSSLELGDSALYFCASSLRVNTEAFFGQGTRLTVV.

This clonotype has just a few counts. This sequence joins TRBV11-2 and TRBJ2-7; D is unresolved. Trimming took 2 bases from V and 7 from J, leaving 24 bases between them. CDR1 is SGHAT and CDR2 is FQNNGV in the germline V gene. The CDR3 is 17 amino acids. The chain's CDR3 is CASSLRFGQLNEEEQYF. In DNA, the CDR3 is TGTGCCAGCAGCTTACGTTTTGGGCAGCTGAATGAGGAAGAGCAGTACTTC.

The chain joins TRBV7-9 to TRBJ2-1, with D perhaps matching TRBD1 or TRBD2 (5 bases each). The CDR3 has 14 amino acids. The V end lost 10 bases, the J end lost 1 base, and 14 bases lay between the germline ends. The germline CDR1 and CDR2 sequences are SEHNR and FQNEAQ (reference sequence). The CDR3 coding sequence is TGTGCCACTGGGGGTAAGGGGTCCTACAATGAGCAGTTCTTC. Its translation: CATGGKGSYNEQFF.

The chain combines TRBV10-3 with TRBJ2-7; D is ambiguous. The CDR3 totals 11 residues. Germline CDR1 and CDR2: ENHRY and SYGVKD. Here the CDR3 DNA reads TGTGACACCACGAATGAGTACGAGCAGTACTTC. It yields the protein CDTTNEYEQYF.

The chain employs TRBV4-3 and TRBJ1-1; D is undetermined. The CDR3 sequence is 13 residues long. The germline CDR1 and CDR2 sequences are LGHNA and YSLEER. Trimming removed 1 base from V and 6 bases from J, with 9 bases in between. The CDR3 spells CASSQAGGSEAFF. The CDR3 nucleotides read TGCGCCAGCAGCCAAGCGGGCGGCTCTGAAGCTTTCTTT.

The rearrangement links TRBV29-1 to TRBJ1-2, with a tentative D call TRBD1 (6 bases). CDR3 size: 12 residues. CDR1 and CDR2 from the germline V gene are SQVTM and ANQGSEA. Trimming left V 3 bases short and J 8 bases short, with 13 bases between. The CDR3 is CSVEGAVVGYTF. In nucleotides, the CDR3 is TGCAGCGTTGAGGGGGCCGTGGTCGGCTACACCTTC.

The table lists this clonotype with a few counts. V is TRBV9 and J is TRBJ1-5; the D gene is possibly TRBD1 (6 bases). The CDR3 totals 14 residues. V was clipped by 7 bases and J by 2 bases, with 13 bases between them. Germline CDR1 reads SGDLS; CDR2 reads YYNGEE. DNA for the CDR3: TGTGCCAGCCAGACAGGTGTGGGCAATCAGCCCCAGCATTTT. This gives the protein CASQTGVGNQPQHF. The entire variable domain, with the rest obtained from reference TRBV9 and TRBJ1-5, is as follows: DSGVTQTPKHLITATGQRVTLRCSPRSGDLSVYWYQQSLDQGLQFLIQYYNGEERAKGNILERFSAQQFPDLHSELNLSSLELGDSALYFCASQTGVGNQPQHFGDGTRLSIL.

The chain recombines TRBV7-9 with TRBJ2-3, with D unclear. The germline V gene has CDR1 SEHNR and CDR2 FQNEAQ (reference sequence). This CDR3 has 15 residues. V lost 1 base, J lost 5 bases, and 13 bases lay in between. DNA of the CDR3: TGTGCCAGCAGCTTAGGATCCGGACCACTAGATACGCAGTATTTT. Translated, it gives CASSLGSGPLDTQYF.

This chain uses TRBV6-5 with TRBJ1-2, with no clear D. The length of the CDR3 is 13 residues. Between the trimmed V and J ends, which lost 4 bases and 7 bases, there was a span of 13 bases. CDR1 is MNHEY and CDR2 is SVGAGI in the germline V gene. CDR3 sequence (DNA): TGTGCCAGCAGTTTGGGAACCGCGAGTGGCTACACCTTC. This sequence encodes CASSLGTASGYTF.

This clonotype was seen more than once but under ten times. The genes are TRBV6-5 and TRBJ1-1; D is undetermined. Trimming removed 8 bases at V and 11 bases at J, with 15 bases between. Germline-derived CDR1 and CDR2 are MNHEY and SVGAGI. The CDR3 runs 11 residues. This CDR3 reads CASHTRGRAFF. The DNA for the CDR3 is TGTGCCAGCCACACCCGGGGTCGGGCTTTCTTT.

The chain employs TRBV27 and TRBJ2-5; 9 bases match TRBD1. With V trimmed by 6 bases and J by 5 bases, 7 bases remained unmatched. The germline V gene encodes CDR1 MNHEY and CDR2 SMNVEV (reference sequence). This CDR3 has 14 residues. The CDR3, as DNA: TGTGCCAGCAGGACCTACAGGGGGCTGGAGACCCAGTACTTC. Residues: CASRTYRGLETQYF.

This clonotype was seen a few times. The rearrangement uses TRBV5-4 and TRBJ2-7, with D possibly called TRBD1 or TRBD2 (5 bases each). CDR1 is SGHNT and CDR2 is YYREEE in the germline V gene (reference sequence). With 9 bases removed from V and 2 bases from J, the gap between germline ends came to 15 bases. This CDR3 has 13 amino acids. CDR3 nucleotides: TGTGCCACCGGGGCAGGGCCGACCTACGAGCAGTACGTC. Translation: CATGAGPTYEQYV.

The chain is built from TRBV25-1 and TRBJ2-3; 13 bases map to TRBD2. The CDR3 consists of 15 residues. The germline V gene has CDR1 MGHDK and CDR2 SYGVNS. V lost 3 bases, J lost 8 bases, and 5 bases stayed unmatched. CDR3 loop: CASSDRTSGGLTQYF. In nucleotides, the CDR3 is TGTGCCAGCAGTGACCGGACTAGCGGGGGCCTTACGCAGTATTTT.

The chain has TRBV6-5 and TRBJ1-5; no firm D call. Germline-derived CDR1 and CDR2 are MNHEY and SVGAGI. V was pared by 6 bases and J by 6 bases, with 15 bases between. The CDR3 covers 14 residues. For the CDR3, the DNA is TGTGCCAGCAGAGATGTGAACCATCCTCAGCCCCAGCATTTT. As protein: CASRDVNHPQPQHF.